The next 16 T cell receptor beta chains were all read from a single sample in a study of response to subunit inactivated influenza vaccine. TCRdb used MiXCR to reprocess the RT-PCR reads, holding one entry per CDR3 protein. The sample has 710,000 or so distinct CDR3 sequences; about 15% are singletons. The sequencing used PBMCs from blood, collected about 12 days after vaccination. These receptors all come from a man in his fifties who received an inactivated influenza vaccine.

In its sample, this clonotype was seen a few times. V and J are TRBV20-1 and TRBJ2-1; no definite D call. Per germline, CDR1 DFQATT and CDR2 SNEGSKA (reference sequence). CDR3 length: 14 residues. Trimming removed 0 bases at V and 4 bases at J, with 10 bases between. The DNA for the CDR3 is TGCAGTGCTAGAGATAATAGGCAGTACAATGAGCAGTTCTTC. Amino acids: CSARDNRQYNEQFF.

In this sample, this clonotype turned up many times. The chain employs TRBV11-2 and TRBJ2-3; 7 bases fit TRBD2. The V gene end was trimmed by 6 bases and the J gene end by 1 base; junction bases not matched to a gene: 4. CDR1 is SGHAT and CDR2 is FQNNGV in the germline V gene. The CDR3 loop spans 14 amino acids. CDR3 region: CASRERGRTDTQYF. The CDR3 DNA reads TGTGCCAGCAGGGAGCGGGGCCGCACAGATACGCAGTATTTT.

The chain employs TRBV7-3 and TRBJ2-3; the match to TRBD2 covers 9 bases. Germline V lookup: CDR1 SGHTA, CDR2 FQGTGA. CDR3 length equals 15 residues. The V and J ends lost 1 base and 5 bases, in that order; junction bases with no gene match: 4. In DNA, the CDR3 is TGTGCCAGCAGCTTAAGCGGGAGGGCACAAGATACGCAGTATTTT. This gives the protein CASSLSGRAQDTQYF.

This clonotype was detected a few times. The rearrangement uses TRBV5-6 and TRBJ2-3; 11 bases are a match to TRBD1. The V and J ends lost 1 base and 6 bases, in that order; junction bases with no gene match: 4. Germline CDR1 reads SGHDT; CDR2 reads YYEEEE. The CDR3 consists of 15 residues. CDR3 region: CASSLLGQGVDTQYF. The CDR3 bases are TGTGCCAGCAGCTTGTTGGGACAGGGGGTGGATACGCAGTATTTT.

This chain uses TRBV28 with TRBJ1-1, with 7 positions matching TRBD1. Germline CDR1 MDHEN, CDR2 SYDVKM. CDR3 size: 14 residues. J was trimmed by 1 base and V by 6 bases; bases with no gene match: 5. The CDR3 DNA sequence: TGTGCCAGCAGGAGACAGGGTGGGAACACTGAAGCTTTCTTT. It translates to CASRRQGGNTEAFF.

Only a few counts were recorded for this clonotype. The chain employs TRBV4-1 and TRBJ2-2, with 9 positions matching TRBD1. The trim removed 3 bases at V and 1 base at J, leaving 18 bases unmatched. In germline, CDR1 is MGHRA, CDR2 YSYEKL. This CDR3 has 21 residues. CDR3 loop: CASSHRRDRAKIIRNTGELFF. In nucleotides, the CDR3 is TGCGCCAGCAGCCACCGCCGGGACAGGGCAAAAATTATCAGGAACACCGGGGAGCTGTTTTTT.

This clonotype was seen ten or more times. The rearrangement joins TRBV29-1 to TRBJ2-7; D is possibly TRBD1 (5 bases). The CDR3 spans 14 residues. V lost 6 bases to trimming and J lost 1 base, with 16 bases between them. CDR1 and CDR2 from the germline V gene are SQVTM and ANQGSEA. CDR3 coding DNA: TGCAGCGTCACCCCGCAGGGTAGGTCCTACGAGCAGTACTTC. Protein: CSVTPQGRSYEQYF.

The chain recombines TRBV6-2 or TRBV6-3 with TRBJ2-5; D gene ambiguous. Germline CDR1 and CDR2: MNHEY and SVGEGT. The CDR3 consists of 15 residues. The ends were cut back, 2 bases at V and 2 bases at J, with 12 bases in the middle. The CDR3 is CASSYDPISQETQYF. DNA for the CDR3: TGTGCCAGCAGTTACGACCCGATTTCACAAGAGACCCAGTACTTC.

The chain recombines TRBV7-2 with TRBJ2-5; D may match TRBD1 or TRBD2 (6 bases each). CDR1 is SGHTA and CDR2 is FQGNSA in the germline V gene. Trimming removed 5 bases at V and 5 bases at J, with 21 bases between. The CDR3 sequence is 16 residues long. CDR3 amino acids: CASSRRLVGASETQYF. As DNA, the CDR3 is TGTGCCAGCAGCCGTAGACTAGTGGGGGCATCGGAGACCCAGTACTTC. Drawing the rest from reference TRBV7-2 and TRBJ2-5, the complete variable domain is GAGVSQSPSNKVTEKGKDVELRCDPISGHTALYWYRQSLGQGLEFLIYFQGNSAPDKSGLPSDRFSAERTGGSVSTLTIQRTQQEDSAVYLCASSRRLVGASETQYFGPGTRLLVL.

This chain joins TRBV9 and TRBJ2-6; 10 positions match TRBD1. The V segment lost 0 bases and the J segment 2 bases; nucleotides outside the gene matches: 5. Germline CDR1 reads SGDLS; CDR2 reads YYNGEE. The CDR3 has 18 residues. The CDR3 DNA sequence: TGTGCCAGCAGCGTAGACAGCGGACAGGGGGCTGGGGCCAACGTCCTGACTTTC. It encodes CASSVDSGQGAGANVLTF.

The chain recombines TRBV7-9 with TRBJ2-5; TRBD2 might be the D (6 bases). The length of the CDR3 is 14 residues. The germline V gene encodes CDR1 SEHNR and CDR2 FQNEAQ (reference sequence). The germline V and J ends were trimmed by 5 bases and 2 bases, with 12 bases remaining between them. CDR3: CASSRGGIQETQYF. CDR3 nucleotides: TGTGCCAGCAGCCGTGGGGGGATTCAAGAGACCCAGTACTTC.

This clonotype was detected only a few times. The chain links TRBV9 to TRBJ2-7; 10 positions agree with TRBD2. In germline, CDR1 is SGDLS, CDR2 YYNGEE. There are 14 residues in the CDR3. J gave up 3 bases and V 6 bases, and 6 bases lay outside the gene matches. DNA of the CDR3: TGTGCCAGCAACCCTAGCGGGGGTAACTACGAGCAGTACTTC. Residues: CASNPSGGNYEQYF.

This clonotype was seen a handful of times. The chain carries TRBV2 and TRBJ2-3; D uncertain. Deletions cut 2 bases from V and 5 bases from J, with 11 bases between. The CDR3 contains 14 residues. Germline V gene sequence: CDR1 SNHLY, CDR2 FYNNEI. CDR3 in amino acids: CASSERWLIDTQYF. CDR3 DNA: TGTGCCAGCAGTGAACGATGGCTGATAGATACGCAGTATTTT. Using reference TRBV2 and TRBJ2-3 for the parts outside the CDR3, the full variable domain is EPEVTQTPSHQVTQMGQEVILRCVPISNHLYFYWYRQILGQKVEFLVSFYNNEISEKSEIFDDQFSVERPDGSNFTLKIRSTKLEDSAMYFCASSERWLIDTQYFGPGTRLTVL.

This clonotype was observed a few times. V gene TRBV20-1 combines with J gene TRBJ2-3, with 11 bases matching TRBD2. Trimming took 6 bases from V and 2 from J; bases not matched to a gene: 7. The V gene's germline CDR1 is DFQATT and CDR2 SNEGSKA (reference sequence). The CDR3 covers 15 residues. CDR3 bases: TGCAGTGCCCCGGGGACTAGCGGCTTCACAGATACGCAGTATTTT. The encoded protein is CSAPGTSGFTDTQYF.

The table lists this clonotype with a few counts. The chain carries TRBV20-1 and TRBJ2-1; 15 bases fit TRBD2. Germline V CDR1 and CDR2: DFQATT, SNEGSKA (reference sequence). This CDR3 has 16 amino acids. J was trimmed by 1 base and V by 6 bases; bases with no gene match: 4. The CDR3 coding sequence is TGCAGTGCCATGGGACTAGCGGGAGGATCCTACAATGAGCAGTTCTTC. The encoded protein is CSAMGLAGGSYNEQFF.

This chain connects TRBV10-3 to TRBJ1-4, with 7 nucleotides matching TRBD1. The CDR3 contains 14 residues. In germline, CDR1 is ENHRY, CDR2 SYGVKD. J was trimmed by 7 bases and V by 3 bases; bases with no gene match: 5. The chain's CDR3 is CAISDGGGGEKLFF. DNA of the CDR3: TGTGCCATCAGTGATGGAGGGGGCGGTGAAAAACTGTTTTTT.